These 20 T cell receptor beta chains share one sample of origin, sequenced in a study of shared T cell receptors in the human thymus (dated by TCRdb to the early 2020s). Libraries were made using the immunoSEQ multiplex PCR assay. Drawn from immuneACCESS, this table holds only the in-frame rearrangements with V and J called that TCRdb kept. Clones are partly lost; checked studies trace under half to an unresolved V gene and leave the rest unexplained. The sample table holds roughly 700,000 clones, of which 88% were seen once. Roughly 0.0097% of the sample rests with the top ten. These sequences were also reported in another study, on human thymus T cells.

The sample comprised thymocytes. These receptors were obtained from a boy in the first two years of life with a congenital heart defect. Donor details come from another sample of the same person, matched by shared clones.

The chain couples TRBV27 to TRBJ2-7; TRBD1 matches at 8 bases. Unmatched junction bases numbered 13, after V lost 4 bases and J lost 2 bases. CDR3 length: 17 amino acids. In germline, CDR1 is MNHEY, CDR2 SMNVEV (reference sequence). CDR3 residues: CASSSSYGQGRTYEQYF. The CDR3 bases are TGTGCCAGCAGTTCCTCATACGGACAGGGACGGACCTACGAGCAGTACTTC.

This chain connects TRBV6-5 to TRBJ1-1, with D possibly TRBD1 on 5 matching bases. V was clipped by 0 bases and J by 6 bases, with 8 bases between them. Germline assignment: CDR1 MNHEY and CDR2 SVGAGI. The CDR3 is 13 amino acids. The DNA for the CDR3 is TGTGCCAGCAGTTACTCCTCCAGGGCTGAAGCTTTCTTT. It yields the protein CASSYSSRAEAFF.

This rearrangement joins TRBV25-1 to TRBJ2-2; possibly TRBD2 for D (5 bases). The germline V and J ends were trimmed by 7 bases and 6 bases, with 12 bases remaining between them. The CDR3 covers 13 residues. Germline V gives CDR1 MGHDK, CDR2 SYGVNS. CDR3 nucleotide sequence: TGTGCCAGCAAAGGCGGGTACCCCGGGGAGCTGTTTTTT. The encoded protein is CASKGGYPGELFF.

The rearrangement uses TRBV6-5 and TRBJ2-1, with D possibly being TRBD2 (6 bases). Germline-derived CDR1 and CDR2 are MNHEY and SVGAGI. Trimming took off 8 bases at V and 5 bases at J, with 16 bases between the two ends. The CDR3 loop spans 14 amino acids. CDR3 protein: CASGGDPFHNEQFF. The CDR3 DNA reads as TGTGCCAGCGGAGGGGATCCCTTCCACAATGAGCAGTTCTTC.

In regard to this clone: Other DNA sequences within the sample encode an identical CDR3. The rearrangement links TRBV20-1 to TRBJ1-1; D is unclear. The CDR3 length is 11 residues. In germline, CDR1 is DFQATT, CDR2 SNEGSKA (reference sequence). V was clipped by 6 bases and J by 3 bases, with 8 bases between them. CDR3 sequence: CSAPRDTEAFF. In DNA, the CDR3 is TGCAGTGCACCCCGAGACACTGAAGCTTTCTTT.

The chain employs TRBV1 and TRBJ2-1; the table's TRBD1 call for D was not verified on the DNA. TRBV1 counts as a pseudogene. The CDR3 spans 13 residues. The CDR3: CTSSQVSINEQFF. The CDR3 DNA reads TGCACCAGCAGCCAAGTTTCCATTAATGAGCAGTTCTTC.

The chain carries TRBV5-1 and TRBJ2-3; D might be TRBD2 (6 bases). Germline values: CDR1 SGHRS, CDR2 YFSETQ. The CDR3 runs to 15 residues. Trimming shortened V by 3 bases and J by 0 bases, and 11 bases separated the two germline ends. The CDR3 spells CASSWGLPSTDTQYF. CDR3 sequence (DNA): TGCGCCAGCAGCTGGGGACTGCCTAGCACAGATACGCAGTATTTT. The full variable domain, its missing parts supplied by reference TRBV5-1 and TRBJ2-3, is KAGVTQTPRYLIKTRGQQVTLSCSPISGHRSVSWYQQTPGQGLQFLFEYFSETQRNKGNFPGRFSGRQFSNSRSEMNVSTLELGDSALYLCASSWGLPSTDTQYFGPGTRLTVL.

This rearrangement joins TRBV6-4 to TRBJ2-1, with TRBD1 matching 8 bases. Germline loops: CDR1 MRHNA, CDR2 SNTAGT. With 6 bases clipped from V and 6 bases from J, the junction kept 10 bases outside the gene matches. The CDR3 covers 15 residues. CDR3 bases: TGTGCCAGCAGGCCGCAGACAGGGGAGAGCAATGAGCAGTTCTTC. Its translation is CASRPQTGESNEQFF.

This chain joins TRBV4-3 and TRBJ1-1, with 8 bases aligning to TRBD1. Trimming at V came to 1 base and at J to 2 bases, leaving 9 bases not matched to a gene. Germline CDR1 is LGHNA and CDR2 is YSLEER. The CDR3 totals 17 residues. The CDR3 spells CASSQGPPDRGNTEAFF. The CDR3 DNA reads as TGCGCCAGCAGCCAAGGTCCCCCCGACAGGGGTAACACTGAAGCTTTCTTT.

This clone was seen a single time. The chain links TRBV30 to TRBJ1-3, with D hard to call. This CDR3 region has 12 residues. V shed 4 bases and J shed 3 bases, with 7 bases lying between them. Germline CDR1 and CDR2: GTSNPN and SVGIG (reference sequence). CDR3 residues: CAWNEGGNTIYF. CDR3 nucleotide sequence: TGTGCCTGGAACGAGGGTGGAAACACCATATATTTT.

The chain links TRBV25-1 to TRBJ2-7; 10 bases fit TRBD1. The CDR3 is made up of 15 amino acids. Germline values: CDR1 MGHDK, CDR2 SYGVNS. J was trimmed by 2 bases and V by 2 bases; bases with no gene match: 3. CDR3 sequence reads: CASSEAGQGPYEQYF. CDR3 DNA: TGTGCCAGCAGTGAAGCGGGACAGGGGCCCTACGAGCAGTACTTC.

The V call is TRBV2, the J call TRBJ1-1; no firm D call. The CDR3 totals 15 residues. Looked up from germline, CDR1 is SNHLY and CDR2 is FYNNEI. Trimming took 0 bases from V and 4 from J, leaving 12 bases between them. The CDR3: CASSEAGERVTEAFF. The CDR3 DNA follows: TGTGCCAGCAGTGAAGCGGGAGAGAGGGTCACTGAAGCTTTCTTT.

The CDR3 protein is CASSRGQGTGELFF. CDR3 sequence (DNA): TGTGCCAGCAGCCGAGGACAGGGTACCGGGGAGCTGTTTTTT. V and J are TRBV14 and TRBJ2-2, with TRBD1 matching over 8 bases. CDR1 is SGHDN, CDR2 FVKESK, per germline. This CDR3 region has 14 residues. The V segment lost 4 bases and the J segment 5 bases; nucleotides outside the gene matches: 3.

This chain joins TRBV18 and TRBJ2-7, with D tentatively TRBD2 (6 bases). CDR1 and CDR2 (germline): KGHSH, LQKENI. This CDR3 has 16 amino acids. The V and J ends lost 1 base and 0 bases respectively, with 13 bases between them. Written as DNA, the CDR3 is TGTGCCAGCTCACCACGGCGCCGGGGGAACTCCTACGAGCAGTACTTC. Amino acids: CASSPRRRGNSYEQYF.

The chain links TRBV5-6 to TRBJ1-1; D not certain. Germline CDR1 and CDR2: SGHDT and YYEEEE. The CDR3 has 12 amino acids. V lost 10 bases to trimming and J lost 0 bases, with 10 bases between them. The chain's CDR3 is CASRRVNTEAFF. CDR3 nucleotide sequence: TGTGCCTCAAGGCGGGTGAACACTGAAGCTTTCTTT.

The rearrangement joins TRBV19 to TRBJ1-2; D gene uncertain. The CDR3 extends over 14 amino acids. V was cut by 3 bases and J by 4 bases, with 12 bases left in between. CDR1 is LNHDA and CDR2 is SQIVND in the germline V gene (reference sequence). The CDR3 protein is CASSIGQGSYGYTF. CDR3 DNA: TGTGCCAGTAGTATTGGGCAAGGGAGCTATGGCTACACCTTC.

V gene TRBV5-1 combines with J gene TRBJ2-2, with TRBD1 identical over 9 bases. Germline CDR1 reads SGHRS; CDR2 reads YFSETQ. This CDR3 has 17 amino acids. Trimming removed 5 bases from V and 4 bases from J; junction bases left unmatched: 12. Here the CDR3 DNA reads TGCGCCAGCAGGTTAACGCTCCTGGGACAGGGCACCGGGGAGCTGTTTTTT. The encoded protein is CASRLTLLGQGTGELFF.

Concerning this clone: Its ends do not fully match the called genes, so a read error is possible. The chain carries TRBV7-3 and TRBJ2-1; 9 nucleotides line up with TRBD2. Per germline, CDR1 SGHTA and CDR2 FQGTGA. The CDR3 has 17 residues. The CDR3 reads CASSLTPAGGSPNEQFF. The CDR3 coding sequence is TGTGCCAGCAGCCTAACACCAGCGGGAGGTTCGCCCAATGAGCAGTTCTTC.

The chain carries TRBV14 and TRBJ2-7; D is unclear. The CDR3 has 14 residues. V was cut by 1 base and J by 4 bases, with 11 bases left in between. Germline V gives CDR1 SGHDN, CDR2 FVKESK. The CDR3: CASSQGKRLYEQYF. CDR3 DNA: TGTGCCAGCAGCCAAGGAAAGCGCCTATACGAGCAGTACTTC.

The V gene is TRBV5-1, the J gene TRBJ2-5; D is possibly TRBD2 (6 bases). V lost 1 base, J lost 11 bases, and 21 bases lay in between. CDR1 SGHRS and CDR2 YFSETQ come from the germline V gene. The CDR3 is made up of 15 amino acids. The CDR3 spells CASSLPTTGGERQYF. CDR3 bases: TGCGCCAGCAGCTTGCCTACGACTGGCGGGGAGCGGCAGTACTTC.